One and the same sample provided the 25 T cell receptor beta chains below, sequenced in a study of spatial heterogeneity in lung cancer. Time point denoted: blood at routine non-recurrence follow-up after resection. Whole RNA, isolated from tumor, nontumor lung or frozen PBMC, was sequenced without prior sorting. MiXCR, run by TCRdb on the 5' RACE reads, gives a single entry per CDR3 protein. Among about 120,000 distinct CDR3 sequences listed, more than 10% were seen once. The sample in question was PBMCs, obtained at follow-up. The receptors originated from a male donor with early-stage non-small cell lung cancer.

In its sample, this clonotype was seen many times. The chain combines TRBV20-1 with TRBJ2-5, with D unclear. V lost 6 bases, J lost 2 bases, and 4 bases lay in between. Germline V gives CDR1 DFQATT, CDR2 SNEGSKA (reference sequence). There are 10 residues in the CDR3. The CDR3 region has the DNA TGCAGTGCGCAGCAAGAGACCCAGTACTTC. This translates into CSAQQETQYF.

This clonotype has only a few counts. V usage is TRBV20-1 and J usage is TRBJ2-3; D may be TRBD2 (6 bases). V was shortened by 3 bases and J by 8 bases, with 15 bases between the two germline ends. CDR3 length: 13 amino acids. Germline loops: CDR1 DFQATT, CDR2 SNEGSKA (reference sequence). CDR3 sequence reads: CSASRDSPGTQYF. The CDR3 coding sequence is TGCAGTGCTAGCCGGGACTCACCTGGTACGCAGTATTTT.

V gene TRBV12-3 or TRBV12-4 combines with J gene TRBJ1-4, with 7 bases that match TRBD1. The J segment lost 5 bases and the V segment lost 4 bases, leaving 7 bases of the junction unmatched. CDR3 length: 15 residues. The CDR3 DNA reads as TGTGCCAGCAGTTGGACAGGATCTTTAAATGAAAAACTGTTTTTT. As protein: CASSWTGSLNEKLFF.

This clonotype was counted a few times. V usage is TRBV2 and J usage is TRBJ1-5, with D uncertain. The CDR3 runs to 16 residues. The V end lost 2 bases, the J end lost 0 bases, and 11 bases lay between the germline ends. Germline V gene lookup returns CDR1 SNHLY and CDR2 FYNNEI. Here the CDR3 DNA reads TGTGCCAGCAGTGAAACGGGTATCGTTAGCAATCAGCCCCAGCATTTT. This encodes CASSETGIVSNQPQHF.

This rearrangement joins TRBV6-1 to TRBJ2-7; 7 positions agree with TRBD1. Germline V gives CDR1 MNHNS, CDR2 SASEGT. The CDR3 has 15 amino acids. The V segment lost 4 bases and the J segment 1 base; nucleotides outside the gene matches: 7. The chain's CDR3 is CASSGARQGSYEQYF. The CDR3 DNA sequence: TGTGCCAGCAGTGGGGCACGACAGGGATCCTACGAGCAGTACTTC.

This clonotype came up many times. V usage is TRBV29-1 and J usage is TRBJ2-5; TRBD2 is a possible D gene (6 bases). This CDR3 is 14 amino acids long. Trimming took 3 bases from V and 5 from J, leaving 16 bases between them. In germline, CDR1 is SQVTM, CDR2 ANQGSEA. CDR3 in amino acids: CSVDLLAGKETQYF. In DNA, the CDR3 is TGCAGCGTTGACCTTCTCGCGGGGAAGGAGACCCAGTACTTC.

This clonotype occurred many times. One junction end disagrees with the germline gene, perhaps due to a read error. The rearrangement joins TRBV7-7 to TRBJ2-3; D is undetermined. The CDR3 has 14 residues. CDR1 and CDR2 (germline): SSHAT, FNYEAQ (reference sequence). The CDR3: CASSLAGVVDTQYF. The CDR3 coding sequence is TGTGCTAGCAGCTTAGCTGGGGTAGTAGATACGCAGTATTTT.

This clonotype was counted many times. This chain connects TRBV24-1 to TRBJ1-5, with 7 bases that match TRBD1. This CDR3 region has 13 residues. J was trimmed by 0 bases and V by 9 bases; bases with no gene match: 1. Germline lookup yields CDR1 KGHDR and CDR2 SFDVKD. The CDR3 DNA reads as TGTGCCACCGGACAGGCTAGCAATCAGCCCCAGCATTTT. It is translated as CATGQASNQPQHF.

V and J are TRBV15 and TRBJ1-5, with 12 bases fitting TRBD1. Germline V gives CDR1 LNHNV, CDR2 YYDKDF (reference sequence). The ends lost 0 bases at V and 7 bases at J; junction bases unmatched: 7. The CDR3 extends over 17 amino acids. The CDR3 nucleotides read TGTGCCACCAGCAGAGATGCCGGGACAGGGGGCAGGCAGCCCCAGCATTTT. This gives the protein CATSRDAGTGGRQPQHF.

This clonotype has more than one count but fewer than ten. J is TRBJ1-1 and V is TRBV29-1; no definite D call. Germline V gene sequence: CDR1 SQVTM, CDR2 ANQGSEA. V was clipped by 0 bases and J by 6 bases, with 14 bases between them. This CDR3 has 14 residues. The CDR3 nucleotides are TGCAGCGTTGAAGATCCGGCGGAGCCAGCTGAAGCTTTCTTT. Protein product: CSVEDPAEPAEAFF.

This clonotype has at least ten counts. The gene calls are TRBV18 and TRBJ2-7; the match to TRBD1 covers 7 bases. V was clipped by 6 bases and J by 6 bases; unmatched bases: 14. The CDR3 is made up of 15 amino acids. CDR1 and CDR2 from the germline V gene are KGHSH and LQKENI. CDR3 region: CASSPVGTGVSEQYF. The CDR3, as DNA: TGTGCCAGCTCCCCCGTAGGAACAGGGGTTTCCGAGCAGTACTTC.

This clonotype was counted ten times or more. V gene TRBV3-1 combines with J gene TRBJ2-5, with TRBD1 as a possible D gene (7 bases). Trimming took 5 bases from V and 4 from J, leaving 14 bases between them. Germline V gene data show CDR1 as LGHDT and CDR2 as YNNKEL (reference sequence). This CDR3 spans 14 amino acids. The CDR3 here is CASSIQGGLETQYF. For the CDR3, the DNA is TGTGCCAGCAGCATCCAGGGGGGTTTAGAGACCCAGTACTTC.

This clonotype was seen repeatedly, ten times or more. The chain couples TRBV5-1 to TRBJ2-3; 8 nucleotides align to TRBD1. This CDR3 is built from 16 residues. V lost 5 bases to trimming and J lost 6 bases; unmatched junction nucleotides: 14. Germline V gene sequence: CDR1 SGHRS, CDR2 YFSETQ. As DNA, the CDR3 is TGCGCCAGCAGTACTTGGACAGGGACGATGGGGGATACGCAGTATTTT. Amino acid sequence: CASSTWTGTMGDTQYF.

Many counts were recorded for this clonotype. The V gene is TRBV6-6, the J gene TRBJ2-3; 11 bases match TRBD2. This CDR3 comprises 14 residues. CDR1 and CDR2 (germline): MNHNY, SVGAGI (reference sequence). V gave up 8 bases and J gave up 3 bases; unmatched junction bases: 4. The CDR3: CASGLAGGTDTQYF. DNA for the CDR3: TGTGCCAGCGGGCTAGCGGGGGGTACAGATACGCAGTATTTT.

The chain couples TRBV27 to TRBJ2-2; perhaps TRBD1 as D (6 bases). This CDR3 has 17 residues. Trimming cost V 2 bases and J 2 bases, with 15 bases left between them. From germline, CDR1 is MNHEY and CDR2 SMNVEV (reference sequence). The CDR3 protein is CASSLRKGHRNTGELFF. The CDR3 DNA sequence: TGTGCCAGCAGTTTAAGGAAGGGACACCGAAACACCGGGGAGCTGTTTTTT.

The table lists this clonotype with a few counts. The genes are TRBV20-1 and TRBJ1-6; 8 bases fit TRBD1. V lost 4 bases, J lost 7 bases, and 3 bases stayed unmatched. Germline CDR1 reads DFQATT; CDR2 reads SNEGSKA (reference sequence). This CDR3 spans 13 amino acids. CDR3 sequence: CSAKYRGNSPLHF. The CDR3 nucleotides read TGCAGTGCTAAGTACAGGGGGAATTCACCCCTCCACTTT.

The chain joins TRBV3-1 to TRBJ2-1; D gene ambiguous. V was pared by 3 bases and J by 2 bases, with 14 bases between. The CDR3 loop spans 16 amino acids. The germline V gene has CDR1 LGHDT and CDR2 YNNKEL (reference sequence). The CDR3 nucleotides read TGTGCCAGCAGCCAGGAGAGACTGATTACCTACAATGAGCAGTTCTTC. Translating it yields CASSQERLITYNEQFF.

This clonotype has at least ten counts. The rearrangement uses TRBV6-2 or TRBV6-3 and TRBJ1-4; TRBD1 might be the D (5 bases). V lost 5 bases, J lost 0 bases, and 10 bases lay in between. The CDR3 is 15 residues long. Per the germline V gene, CDR1 is MNHEY and CDR2 is SVGEGT. The chain's CDR3 is CASSRTSATNEKLFF. The CDR3 DNA sequence: TGTGCCAGCAGTCGGACATCTGCAACTAATGAAAAACTGTTTTTT.

This chain links TRBV28 with TRBJ1-5, with 11 bases matching TRBD1. CDR1 and CDR2 from the germline V gene are MDHEN and SYDVKM. The CDR3 loop spans 14 amino acids. Trimming removed 7 bases from V and 6 bases from J; junction bases left unmatched: 5. The CDR3 is CASTRTGGGQPQHF. In DNA form, the CDR3 reads TGTGCCAGCACCAGGACAGGGGGCGGTCAGCCCCAGCATTTT.

The sample holds many counts of this clonotype. The chain employs TRBV28 and TRBJ2-2; 10 bases match TRBD1. The CDR3 is 14 amino acids. Unmatched junction bases numbered 1, after V lost 4 bases and J lost 5 bases. Germline assignment: CDR1 MDHEN and CDR2 SYDVKM. CDR3 nucleotides: TGTGCCAGCAGTTCGGGACAGGGGACCGGGGAGCTGTTTTTT. The encoded protein is CASSSGQGTGELFF.

This clonotype has only a few counts. The chain links TRBV18 to TRBJ2-7; TRBD1 aligns across 8 bases. The germline V gene encodes CDR1 KGHSH and CDR2 LQKENI. V dropped 3 bases and J dropped 5; count of bases not matched to a gene: 9. CDR3 size: 15 residues. In DNA form, the CDR3 reads TGTGCCAGCTCACCTAGGATAGACAGGGGAAACGAGCAGTACTTC. This gives the protein CASSPRIDRGNEQYF.

This clonotype was seen only a few times. V usage is TRBV7-9 and J usage is TRBJ1-6; 8 nucleotides match TRBD1. The V gene's germline CDR1 is SEHNR and CDR2 FQNEAQ (reference sequence). V lost 6 bases and J lost 8; bases outside the gene matches: 12. The CDR3 spans 16 residues. CDR3 in DNA: TGTGCCAGCAGGGAGGCGGCGGGACAGGCGGATTCACCCCTCCACTTT. It codes for CASREAAGQADSPLHF.

This clonotype has at least ten counts. The CDR3: CSVPGGLVDTQYF. The CDR3 DNA follows: TGCAGTGTGCCGGGGGGGCTGGTAGATACGCAGTATTTT. The chain uses TRBV20-1 and TRBJ2-3; 8 bases agree with TRBD2. CDR1 is DFQATT, CDR2 SNEGSKA, per germline (reference sequence). The CDR3 runs to 13 residues. The junction had 8 bases not matched to a gene; V was cut back by 7 bases and J by 5 bases.

Concerning this clonotype: One junction end does not reproduce the germline sequence, and a read error may be involved. This rearrangement joins TRBV7-6 to TRBJ1-5, with a weak D call TRBD1 (6 bases). Germline V gene sequence: CDR1 SGHVS, CDR2 FNYEAQ. The CDR3 sequence is 14 residues long. CDR3 region: CATSRTDSNQPQHF. CDR3 sequence (DNA): TGTGCCACCAGCCGGACAGATAGCAATCAGCCCCAGCATTTT. The variable domain in full, with the rest retrieved from reference TRBV7-6 and TRBJ1-5, is GAGVSQSPRYKVTKRGQDVALRCDPISGHVSLYWYRQALGQGPEFLTYFNYEAQQDKSGLPNDRFSAERPEGSISTLTIQRTEQRDSAMYRCATSRTDSNQPQHFGDGTRLSIL.

The chain combines TRBV7-2 with TRBJ2-3; the D is unclear. Germline assignment: CDR1 SGHTA and CDR2 FQGNSA. The CDR3 consists of 15 residues. V was cut by 2 bases and J by 1 base, with 10 bases left in between. The CDR3 loop is CASSLTGAGTDTQYF. The CDR3 bases are TGTGCCAGCAGCTTAACCGGAGCCGGCACAGATACGCAGTATTTT.